This T cell receptor beta chain stems from a study of T cell changes during pregnancy in multiple sclerosis. Profiled with immunoSEQ multiplex PCR; TCRdb holds only in-frame clones, not every one. In the table there are approximately 45,000 clones, around 93% of which are singletons. The V end lost 0 bases, the J end lost 1 base, and 7 bases lay between the germline ends. The CDR3 is 14 amino acids. The germline CDR1 and CDR2 sequences are SGHDT and YYEEEE. Sequences were derived from CD8+ T cells from peripheral blood mononuclear cells, sampled in the second trimester of pregnancy. This TCR was recovered from a female donor with multiple sclerosis, enrolled in a pregnancy study. The chain has TRBV5-6 and TRBJ1-1; D is ambiguous. The CDR3 is CASSLGGRNTEAFF. CDR3 coding DNA: TGTGCCAGCAGCTTGGGAGGGAGGAACACTGAAGCTTTCTTT.